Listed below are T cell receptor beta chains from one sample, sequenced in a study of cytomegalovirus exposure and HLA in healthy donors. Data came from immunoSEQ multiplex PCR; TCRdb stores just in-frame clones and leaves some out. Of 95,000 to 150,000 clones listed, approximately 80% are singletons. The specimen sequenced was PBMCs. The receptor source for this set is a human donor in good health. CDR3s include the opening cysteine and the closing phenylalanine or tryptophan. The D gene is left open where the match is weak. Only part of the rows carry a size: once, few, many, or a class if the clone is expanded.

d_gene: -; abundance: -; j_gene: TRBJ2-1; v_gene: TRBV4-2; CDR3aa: CASSQDLGPNNEQFF; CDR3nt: TGTGCCAGCAGCCAAGATCTAGGTCCCAACAATGAGCAGTTCTTC
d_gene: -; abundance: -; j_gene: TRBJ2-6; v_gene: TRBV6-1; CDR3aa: CASSYLFGANVLTF; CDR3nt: TGTGCCAGCAGCTATTTATTTGGGGCCAACGTCCTGACTTTC
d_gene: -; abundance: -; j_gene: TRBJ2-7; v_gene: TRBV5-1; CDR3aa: CASSLYAGGSEAYEQYF; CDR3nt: TGCGCCAGCAGCCTGTACGCGGGCGGGTCCGAAGCCTACGAGCAGTACTTC
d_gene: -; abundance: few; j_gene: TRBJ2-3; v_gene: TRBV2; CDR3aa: CATPGTDTQYF; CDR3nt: TGTGCCACCCCGGGCACAGATACGCAGTATTTT
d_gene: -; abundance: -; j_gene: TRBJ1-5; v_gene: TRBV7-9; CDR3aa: CASSGGGGSGNQPQHF; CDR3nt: TGTGCCAGCAGCGGAGGCGGGGGCAGTGGCAATCAGCCCCAGCATTTT
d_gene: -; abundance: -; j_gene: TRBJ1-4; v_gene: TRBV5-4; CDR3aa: CASGSNEKLFF; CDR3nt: TGTGCCAGCGGGAGCAATGAAAAACTGTTTTTT
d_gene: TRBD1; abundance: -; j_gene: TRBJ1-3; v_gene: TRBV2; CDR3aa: CASSEGDSAGNTIYF; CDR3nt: TGTGCCAGCAGTGAAGGGGACAGTGCTGGAAACACCATATATTTT
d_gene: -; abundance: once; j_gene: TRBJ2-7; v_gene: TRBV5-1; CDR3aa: CASSLGWSSYEQYF; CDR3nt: TGCGCCAGCAGCTTGGGCTGGAGCTCCTACGAGCAGTACTTC
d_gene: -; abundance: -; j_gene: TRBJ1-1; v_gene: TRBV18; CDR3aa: CASSPLEGLNTEAFF; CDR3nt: TGTGCCAGCTCACCCCTTGAGGGCCTGAACACTGAAGCTTTCTTT
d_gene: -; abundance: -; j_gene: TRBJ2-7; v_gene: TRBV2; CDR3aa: CASRASYERYF; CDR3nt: TGTGCCAGCAGGGCCTCCTACGAGCGGTACTTC
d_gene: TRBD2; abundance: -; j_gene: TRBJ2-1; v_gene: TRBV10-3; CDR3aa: CAISDDSGSFNEQFF; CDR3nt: TGTGCCATCAGTGACGATAGCGGGAGTTTTAATGAGCAGTTCTTC
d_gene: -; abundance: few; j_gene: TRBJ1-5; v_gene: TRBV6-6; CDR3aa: CASSYAGLGGQPQHF; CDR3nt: TGTGCCAGCAGTTATGCGGGGTTAGGAGGTCAGCCCCAGCATTTT
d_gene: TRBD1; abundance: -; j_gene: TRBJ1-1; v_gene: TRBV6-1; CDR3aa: CASSGTGGEFGTEAFF; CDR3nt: TGTGCCAGCAGTGGGACAGGGGGCGAGTTTGGGACTGAAGCTTTCTTT
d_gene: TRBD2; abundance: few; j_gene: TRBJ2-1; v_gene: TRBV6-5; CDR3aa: CASSYLGLAGNNEQFF; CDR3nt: TGTGCCAGCAGTTATTTGGGACTAGCGGGGAACAATGAGCAGTTCTTC
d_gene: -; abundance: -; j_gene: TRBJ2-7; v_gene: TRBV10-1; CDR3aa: CASSPATVQDEQYF; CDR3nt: TGCGCCAGCAGTCCCGCGACAGTGCAGGACGAGCAGTACTTC
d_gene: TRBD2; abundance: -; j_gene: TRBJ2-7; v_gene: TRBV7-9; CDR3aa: CSSSLEPGLAGGPSYEQYF; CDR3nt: TGTTCCAGCAGCTTAGAACCGGGACTAGCGGGAGGGCCCTCCTACGAGCAGTACTTC
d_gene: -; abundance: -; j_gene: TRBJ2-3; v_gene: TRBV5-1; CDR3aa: CASSRDSSTDTQYF; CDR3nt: TGCGCCAGCAGCCGGGACTCTAGCACAGATACGCAGTATTTT
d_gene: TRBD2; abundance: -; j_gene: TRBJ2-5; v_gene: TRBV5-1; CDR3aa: CASSLELAGGLQETQYF; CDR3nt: TGCGCCAGCAGCTTGGAACTAGCGGGAGGACTACAAGAGACCCAGTACTTC
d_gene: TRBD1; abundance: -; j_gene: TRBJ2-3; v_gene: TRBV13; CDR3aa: CASSLGTADTDTQYF; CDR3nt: TGTGCCAGCAGCCTCGGGACAGCCGACACAGATACGCAGTATTTT
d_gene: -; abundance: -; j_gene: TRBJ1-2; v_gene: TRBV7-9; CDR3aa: CASSLIGAYGYTF; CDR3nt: TGTGCCAGCAGCTTAATAGGGGCCTATGGCTACACCTTC
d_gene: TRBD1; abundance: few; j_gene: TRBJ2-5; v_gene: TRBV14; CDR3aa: CASSYGATGIETQYF; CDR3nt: TGTGCCAGCAGCTACGGGGCGACAGGGATAGAGACCCAGTACTTC
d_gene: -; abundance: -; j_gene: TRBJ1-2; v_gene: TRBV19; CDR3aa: CASSFNYGYTF; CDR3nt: TGTGCCAGTAGCTTTAACTATGGCTACACCTTC
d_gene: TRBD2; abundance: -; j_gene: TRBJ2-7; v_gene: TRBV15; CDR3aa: CATSGTSSSYEQYF; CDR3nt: TGTGCCACCAGCGGGACTAGCAGCTCCTACGAGCAGTACTTC
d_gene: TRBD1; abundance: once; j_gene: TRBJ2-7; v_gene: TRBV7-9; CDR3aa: CASSLPTGEEQYF; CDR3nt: TGTGCCAGCAGCTTACCCACAGGGGAAGAGCAGTACTTC
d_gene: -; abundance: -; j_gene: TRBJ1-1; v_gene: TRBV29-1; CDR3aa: CSVERGSLTEAFF; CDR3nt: TGCAGCGTTGAACGGGGATCCCTCACTGAAGCTTTCTTT
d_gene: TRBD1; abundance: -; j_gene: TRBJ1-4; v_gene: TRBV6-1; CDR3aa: CASSERWTGDEKLFF; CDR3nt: TGTGCCAGCAGTGAAAGATGGACAGGGGACGAAAAACTGTTTTTT
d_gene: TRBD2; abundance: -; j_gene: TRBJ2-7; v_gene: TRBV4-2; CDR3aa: CASSQDLGEGTYEQYF; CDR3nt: TGTGCCAGCAGCCAAGATTTGGGGGAGGGGACCTACGAGCAGTACTTC
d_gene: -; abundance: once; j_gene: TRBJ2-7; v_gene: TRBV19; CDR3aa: CASSMGTTVQYF; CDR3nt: TGCGCCAGTAGTATGGGAACGACAGTCCAGTACTTC
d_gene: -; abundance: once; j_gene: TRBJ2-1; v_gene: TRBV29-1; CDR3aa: CSGGLHNEQFF; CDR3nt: TGCAGCGGGGGACTTCACAATGAGCAGTTCTTC
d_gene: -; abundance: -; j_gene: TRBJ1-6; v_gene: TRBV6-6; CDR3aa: CASRGGGRESPLHF; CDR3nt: TGTGCCAGCAGGGGTGGGGGGAGGGAATCACCCCTCCACTTT
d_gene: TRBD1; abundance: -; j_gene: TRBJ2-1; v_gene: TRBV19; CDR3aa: CASSIGTGKNEQFF; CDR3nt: TGTGCCAGTAGTATTGGGACAGGGAAGAATGAGCAGTTCTTC
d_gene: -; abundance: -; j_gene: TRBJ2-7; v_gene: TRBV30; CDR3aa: CAWGQGSYEQYF; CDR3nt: TGTGCGTGGGGGCAGGGGTCCTACGAGCAGTACTTC
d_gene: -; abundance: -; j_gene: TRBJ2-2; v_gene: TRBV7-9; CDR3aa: CASGGAPHTGELFF; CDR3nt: TGTGCCAGCGGGGGGGCGCCGCACACCGGGGAGCTGTTTTTT
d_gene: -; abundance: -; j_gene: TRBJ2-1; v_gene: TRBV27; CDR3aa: CASSLGGWSSYNEQFF; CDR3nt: TGTGCCAGCAGTTTAGGCGGGTGGAGCTCCTACAATGAGCAGTTCTTC
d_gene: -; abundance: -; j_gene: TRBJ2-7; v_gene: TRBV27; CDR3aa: CASSLGGYEQYF; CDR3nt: TGTGCCAGCAGTTTGGGGGGCTACGAGCAGTACTTC
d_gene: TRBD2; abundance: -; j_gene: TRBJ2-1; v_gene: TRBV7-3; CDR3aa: CASSPGLAVYNEQFF; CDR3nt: TGTGCCAGCAGCCCCGGACTAGCGGTCTACAATGAGCAGTTCTTC
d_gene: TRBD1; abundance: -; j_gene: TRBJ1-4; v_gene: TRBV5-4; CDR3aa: CASSSRQGAADEKLFF; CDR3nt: TGTGCCAGCAGCTCTCGACAGGGGGCAGCGGATGAAAAACTGTTTTTT
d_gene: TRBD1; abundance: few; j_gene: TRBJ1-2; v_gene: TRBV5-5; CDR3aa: CASSGSGGSYGYTF; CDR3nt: TGTGCCAGCAGCGGCTCAGGGGGCTCCTATGGCTACACCTTC
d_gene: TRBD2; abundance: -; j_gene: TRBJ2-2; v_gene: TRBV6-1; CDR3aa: CASRLAGRGELFF; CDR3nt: TGTGCCAGCAGACTAGCGGGCCGCGGGGAGCTGTTTTTT
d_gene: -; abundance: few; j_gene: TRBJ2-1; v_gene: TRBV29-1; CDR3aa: CSVERWGNNEQFF; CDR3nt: TGCAGCGTTGAACGGTGGGGCAACAATGAGCAGTTCTTC
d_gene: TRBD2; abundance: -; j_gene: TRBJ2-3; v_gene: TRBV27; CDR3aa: CASSLQRTSGTDTQYF; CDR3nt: TGTGCCAGCAGTTTACAGAGGACTAGCGGTACAGATACGCAGTATTTT
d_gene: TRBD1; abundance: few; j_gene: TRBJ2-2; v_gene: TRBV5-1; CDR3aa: CASESGQGNTGELFF; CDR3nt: TGCGCCAGCGAGTCGGGACAGGGGAACACCGGGGAGCTGTTTTTT
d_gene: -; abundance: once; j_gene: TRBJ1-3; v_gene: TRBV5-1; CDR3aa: CASSRSSSSGNTIYF; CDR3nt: TGCGCCAGCAGCCGGAGCAGTTCCTCTGGAAACACCATATATTTT
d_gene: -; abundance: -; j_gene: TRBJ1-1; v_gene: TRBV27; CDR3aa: CASRTGGETEAFF; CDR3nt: TGTGCCAGCAGAACCGGCGGGGAAACTGAAGCTTTCTTT
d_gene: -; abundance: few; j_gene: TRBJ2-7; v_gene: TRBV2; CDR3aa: CASNGAGAYEQYF; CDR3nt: TGTGCCAGCAACGGGGCAGGGGCCTACGAGCAGTACTTC
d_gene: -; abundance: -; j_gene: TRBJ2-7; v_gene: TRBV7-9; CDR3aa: CSSSFGSGGSYEQYF; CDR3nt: TGTTCCAGCAGCTTCGGGAGCGGTGGGTCCTACGAGCAGTACTTC
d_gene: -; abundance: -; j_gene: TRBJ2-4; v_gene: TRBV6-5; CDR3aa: CASSYIAGFKNIQYF; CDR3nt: TGTGCCAGCAGTTACATTGCGGGATTTAAAAACATTCAGTACTTC
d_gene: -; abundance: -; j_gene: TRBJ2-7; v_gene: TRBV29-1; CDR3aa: CSVEGFGGFPYEQYF; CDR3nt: TGCAGCGTTGAAGGTTTTGGAGGGTTCCCCTACGAGCAGTACTTC
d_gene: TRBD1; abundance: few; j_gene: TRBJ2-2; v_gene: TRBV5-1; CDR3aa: CASSGTANTGELFF; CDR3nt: TGCGCCAGCAGCGGGACAGCGAACACCGGGGAGCTGTTTTTT
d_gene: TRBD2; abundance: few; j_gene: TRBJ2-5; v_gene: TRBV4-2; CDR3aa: CASTQEVWQTSEALQETQYF; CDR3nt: TGTGCCAGCACCCAAGAGGTATGGCAAACTAGCGAGGCCCTACAAGAGACCCAGTACTTC
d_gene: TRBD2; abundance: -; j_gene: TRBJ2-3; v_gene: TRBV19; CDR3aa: CASSLGRTDTQYF; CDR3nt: TGTGCCAGTAGTCTCGGGAGGACAGATACGCAGTATTTT
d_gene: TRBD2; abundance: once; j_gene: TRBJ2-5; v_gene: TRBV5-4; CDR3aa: CASRSGTSGRSETQYF; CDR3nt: TGTGCCAGCAGATCCGGGACTAGCGGGAGATCGGAGACCCAGTACTTC
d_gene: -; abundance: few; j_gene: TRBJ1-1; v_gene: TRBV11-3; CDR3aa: CASSAGFTEAFF; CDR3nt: TGTGCCAGCAGCGCCGGGTTCACTGAAGCTTTCTTT
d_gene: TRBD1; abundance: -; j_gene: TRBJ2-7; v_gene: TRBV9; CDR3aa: CASSVLPGQGDSEQYF; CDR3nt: TGTGCCAGCAGCGTACTACCGGGACAGGGGGACAGCGAGCAGTACTTC
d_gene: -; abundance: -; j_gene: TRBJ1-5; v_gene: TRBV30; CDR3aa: CAWSDGLSSNQPQHF; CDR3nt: TGTGCCTGGAGTGATGGACTCTCTAGCAATCAGCCCCAGCATTTT
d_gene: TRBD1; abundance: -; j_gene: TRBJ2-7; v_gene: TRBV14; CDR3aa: CASSLQGAGYEQYF; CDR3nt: TGTGCCAGCAGCCTACAGGGGGCGGGCTACGAGCAGTACTTC
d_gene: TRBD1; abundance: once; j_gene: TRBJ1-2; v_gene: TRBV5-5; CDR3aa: CASSLVGGADYGYTF; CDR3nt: TGTGCCAGCAGCTTGGTAGGGGGCGCGGACTATGGCTACACCTTC
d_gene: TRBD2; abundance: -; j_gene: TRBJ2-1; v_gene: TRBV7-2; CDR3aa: CASSSWGRLAGSNNEQFF; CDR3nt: TGTGCCAGCAGCTCCTGGGGGAGACTAGCGGGAAGCAACAATGAGCAGTTCTTC
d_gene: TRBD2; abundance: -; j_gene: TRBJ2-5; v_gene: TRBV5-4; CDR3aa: CASSLGTSGRGETQYF; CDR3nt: TGTGCCAGCAGCTTGGGGACTAGCGGGAGGGGAGAGACCCAGTACTTC